Below are 4 T cell receptor beta chains sequenced from a single sample in a study of CD8+ T cells in alopecia areata. Reverse transcription of extracted RNA yielded cDNA, which provided the sequencing template. The table came from immunoSEQ multiplex PCR; TCRdb's copy has only in-frame clones and leaves some out. The data hold 150,000 to 200,000 clones, with roughly 60% observed a single time. The treatment was: oral pan-JAK inhibitor, 5-10 mg twice daily. The source material was CD4+ T cells sorted from blood, sampled at week 24, from a patient treated with tofacitinib. Receptors were obtained from a human donor with alopecia areata.

This clone has only a few counts. The chain combines TRBV10-3 with TRBJ1-2, with a weak D call TRBD1 (5 bases). This CDR3 spans 14 amino acids. Germline CDR1 ENHRY, CDR2 SYGVKD. The V end lost 7 bases, the J end lost 2 bases, and 14 bases lay between the germline ends. The CDR3 bases are TGTGCCATCAACTACAGGACCACGAACTATGGCTACACCTTC. This encodes CAINYRTTNYGYTF.

The rearrangement links TRBV6-6 to TRBJ2-6, with D tentatively TRBD1 (5 bases). V was pared by 3 bases and J by 2 bases, with 8 bases between. Germline V gene lookup returns CDR1 MNHNY and CDR2 SVGAGI (reference sequence). The CDR3 sequence is 15 residues long. In DNA, the CDR3 is TGTGCCAGCAGTTATAGGGGCGCTGGGGCCAACGTCCTGACTTTC. It translates to CASSYRGAGANVLTF.

Only a few counts were recorded for this clone. The chain joins TRBV29-1 to TRBJ2-5; perhaps TRBD2 as D (6 bases). V was trimmed by 6 bases and J by 9 bases, leaving 17 bases between them. Per the germline V gene, CDR1 is SQVTM and CDR2 is ANQGSEA. The CDR3 consists of 12 residues. CDR3 sequence: CSVGRDSGPQYF. CDR3 in DNA: TGCAGCGTAGGGCGGGACTCAGGACCCCAGTACTTC.

There are a few counts of this clone. This chain links TRBV18 with TRBJ2-7, with a weak D call TRBD1 (6 bases). Per germline, CDR1 KGHSH and CDR2 LQKENI. This CDR3 is built from 14 residues. The V end lost 5 bases, the J end lost 2 bases, and 13 bases lay between the germline ends. The CDR3 DNA reads as TGTGCCAGCTCAAAACGCCAGGGGACCTACGAGCAGTACTTC. It is translated as CASSKRQGTYEQYF.